This T cell receptor (beta chain) was found in a study of human T cells and chemical hapten exposure. The CDR3 covers 12 residues. Trimming cost V 4 bases and J 1 base, with 7 bases left between them. Germline CDR1 SQVTM, CDR2 ANQGSEA. This clonotype was counted only a few times. Time point described: healthy volunteer bleed at 2 weeks. Someone pulled total RNA out of unfractionated whole blood. A single record per CDR3 protein comes from TCRdb applying MiXCR to the RACE reads. The table lists 130,000 or so distinct CDR3 sequences, about 8.2% of them singletons, with around 2% in the top ten. Sample: whole blood. The source of this sequence is a male donor in good health. Some clones in this sample may be carry-over from other donors' samples. This sequence joins TRBV29-1 and TRBJ2-5; TRBD1 or TRBD2 may be the D gene (5 bases each). The CDR3 protein is CSVGGSQETQYF. The CDR3 DNA is TGCAGCGTTGGGGGGTCCCAAGAGACCCAGTACTTC.